This T cell receptor (beta chain) was identified in a study of CD8 T cells in ankylosing spondylitis. TCRdb re-analysed the 5' RACE reads in MiXCR, keeping a single row per CDR3 protein. Of about 360,000 distinct CDR3 sequences in the sample, roughly 14% were seen once. Findings of the study overall: Blood from ankylosing spondylitis patients appeared to carry a characteristic eight-variant TCR beta motif. Earlier literature documents some of the motif variants in reactive arthritis synovial fluid and blood. CD8+ disease-linked clones were present at relatively low frequencies in blood.

Worth noting for this clonotype: Its antigen is as yet unknown.

The sample comprised blood, either unsorted or a sorted T cell fraction (not recorded which). The sequence was obtained from a male donor with ankylosing spondylitis or in good health (not recorded which).

CDR3 amino acids: CASSSTGLQETQYF. CDR3 nucleotide sequence: TGCGCCAGCAGCTCAACAGGGCTTCAAGAGACCCAGTACTTC. The chain combines TRBV5-1 with TRBJ2-5; D perhaps matches TRBD1 (6 bases). Between the trimmed V and J ends, which lost 3 bases and 2 bases, there was a span of 11 bases. Germline CDR1 is SGHRS and CDR2 is YFSETQ. This CDR3 is 14 amino acids long.